Below are 14 T cell receptor beta chains sequenced from a single sample in a study of blood T cells in healthy people across ages. Through a sample-barcoded 5' primer and a J-beta primer mix, a second PCR was run for about 6 to 11 cycles. TCRdb passed the 5' RACE reads through MiXCR, listing each CDR3 protein once. The sample consists of roughly 700,000 distinct CDR3 sequences, over 45% of them appearing once. The specimen was blood. The source is a woman aged 55-69 years in good health.

In regard to this clonotype: The junction departs from the called germline gene at one end, perhaps through a read error. This chain links TRBV11-2 with TRBJ2-1; tentative D call: TRBD2 (6 bases). The CDR3 is made up of 19 amino acids. Germline CDR1 and CDR2: SGHAT and FQNNGV. CDR3 in amino acids: CASSLGRTQSGLSYSEQFF. CDR3 coding DNA: TGTGCCAGCAGCCTCGGGAGAACTCAAAGCGGGCTGTCCTACAGTGAGCAGTTCTTC.

The chain is built from TRBV7-2 and TRBJ2-5; 9 bases match TRBD2. CDR3 length equals 15 residues. The germline gives CDR1 SGHTA, CDR2 FQGNSA. The V segment lost 2 bases and the J segment 11 bases; nucleotides outside the gene matches: 12. The CDR3 loop reads CASSLKAGGRVEQYF. The CDR3 nucleotides are TGTGCCAGCAGCTTAAAAGCGGGCGGGAGGGTTGAGCAGTACTTC.

The chain joins TRBV2 to TRBJ1-2; possibly TRBD1 for D (5 bases). The germline V gene encodes CDR1 SNHLY and CDR2 FYNNEI. The V end was cut by 7 bases, the J end by 8 bases, with 11 bases between. This CDR3 is 11 amino acids long. CDR3 DNA: TGTGCCAGCATGGCAGGGCGCGGCTACACCTTC. Amino acid sequence: CASMAGRGYTF.

The gene calls are TRBV7-9 and TRBJ1-6; D is uncertain. V was clipped by 5 bases and J by 4 bases, with 9 bases between them. CDR1 and CDR2 from the germline V gene are SEHNR and FQNEAQ (reference sequence). CDR3 length equals 14 residues. DNA for the CDR3: TGTGCCAGCAGCGTAGGAGGATATAATTCACCCCTCCACTTT. As protein: CASSVGGYNSPLHF.

The chain combines TRBV4-2 with TRBJ2-5, with 12 bases that match TRBD2. The V gene end was trimmed by 5 bases and the J gene end by 11 bases; junction bases not matched to a gene: 12. The CDR3 extends over 15 amino acids. Germline V gene lookup returns CDR1 LGHNA and CDR2 YNFKEQ. The CDR3 here is CASSYRLAGEGEQYF. The CDR3 DNA follows: TGTGCCAGCAGCTACCGACTAGCGGGAGAGGGTGAGCAGTACTTC.

V and J are TRBV7-3 and TRBJ1-5; D gene ambiguous. Trimming took 1 base from V and 1 from J, leaving 11 bases between them. The CDR3 spans 16 residues. CDR1 is SGHTA, CDR2 FQGTGA, per germline. CDR3 sequence reads: CASSLNESISNQPQHF. As DNA, the CDR3 is TGTGCCAGCAGCTTAAATGAGAGTATAAGCAATCAGCCCCAGCATTTT.

The chain joins TRBV4-2 to TRBJ2-1; D not resolved. Germline CDR1 is LGHNA and CDR2 is YNFKEQ. The CDR3 is 13 residues long. Trimming took off 3 bases at V and 5 bases at J, with 8 bases between the two ends. CDR3 residues: CASSHSRDNEQFF. CDR3 DNA: TGTGCCAGCAGCCATTCCCGGGACAATGAGCAGTTCTTC.

The rearrangement links TRBV9 to TRBJ1-2; D might be TRBD1 (6 bases). Per the germline V gene, CDR1 is SGDLS and CDR2 is YYNGEE. V dropped 0 bases and J dropped 2 bases, with 11 bases sitting between them. The CDR3 loop spans 15 amino acids. This CDR3 is CASSVGRQGNYGYTF. The CDR3, as DNA: TGTGCCAGCAGCGTAGGACGGCAGGGGAACTATGGCTACACCTTC.

This clonotype turned up a few times. V and J are TRBV12-3 or TRBV12-4 and TRBJ2-4; the match to TRBD2 covers 9 bases. This CDR3 has 14 amino acids. J gave up 8 bases and V 6 bases, and 8 bases lay outside the gene matches. In DNA, the CDR3 is TGTGCCAGCAGATATAGCGGGAGAGGGGACATTCAGTACTTC. Residues: CASRYSGRGDIQYF.

CDR3 in DNA: TGCGCCAGCAGCTTATTGAGCTCAAGCTCCTACAATGAGCAGTTCTTC. Translated, it gives CASSLLSSSSYNEQFF. The chain combines TRBV5-1 with TRBJ2-1; D is unclear. Trimming removed 2 bases from V and 0 bases from J, with 12 bases in between. There are 16 residues in the CDR3. CDR1 SGHRS and CDR2 YFSETQ come from the germline V gene. The whole variable domain, filled in from reference TRBV5-1 and TRBJ2-1, reads KAGVTQTPRYLIKTRGQQVTLSCSPISGHRSVSWYQQTPGQGLQFLFEYFSETQRNKGNFPGRFSGRQFSNSRSEMNVSTLELGDSALYLCASSLLSSSSYNEQFFGPGTRLTVL.

The chain combines TRBV6-2 or TRBV6-3 with TRBJ2-1; 8 nucleotides agree with TRBD2. Per the germline V gene, CDR1 is MNHEY and CDR2 is SVGEGT. V shed 5 bases and J 7 bases; nucleotides not matched to a gene: 4. The CDR3 is 13 amino acids. For the CDR3, the DNA is TGTGCCAGCAGTGACCGGGAGGGTAATGAGCAGTTCTTC. It yields the protein CASSDREGNEQFF.

Details on this clonotype: This clone may be a read error of a much larger clone one base away. This rearrangement joins TRBV7-2 to TRBJ2-4, with D possibly TRBD2 on 6 matching bases. With 11 bases removed from V and 13 bases from J, the gap between germline ends came to 24 bases. The CDR3 loop spans 13 amino acids. CDR1 and CDR2 (germline): SGHTA, FQGNSA. The CDR3 loop is CAGKPGVGREQYF. The CDR3 DNA reads TGTGCCGGCAAACCGGGAGTCGGAAGGGAGCAGTACTTC.

CDR3 sequence reads: CASSYKGDGDTQYF. DNA of the CDR3: TGTGCCAGCAGTTATAAAGGAGATGGAGATACGCAGTATTTT. The V and J genes are TRBV6-2 or TRBV6-3 and TRBJ2-3, with unresolved D. The V gene's germline CDR1 is MNHEY and CDR2 SVGEGT. This CDR3 is built from 14 residues. V gave up 3 bases and J gave up 5 bases, with 12 bases separating them.

The J gene is TRBJ2-1, the V gene TRBV2; D call uncertain. The CDR3 has 12 amino acids. Germline V gene sequence: CDR1 SNHLY, CDR2 FYNNEI. V dropped 1 base and J dropped 9 bases, with 7 bases sitting between them. CDR3 DNA sequence: TGTGCCAGCAGTGAAGGCGGCGCTGAGCAGTTCTTC. Its translation: CASSEGGAEQFF.